This T cell receptor (beta chain) is from a study of memory CD4+ T cells and cytomegalovirus serostatus (dated by TCRdb to the late 2010s). For the study in its entirety: The cohort comprised around 35 healthy Belgian adults, 9 CMV seropositive and some 24 CMV seronegative. CD4+ memory TCRbeta repertoires of a Belgian cohort with known cytomegalovirus serostatus were sequenced in order to replicate a published TCR-based CMV serostatus classifier.

The study at large found these results: CMV serostatus prediction reached a median bootstrapped AUC of approximately 0.95 with the original framework and just under 0.92 with a US-trained random forest. The original-framework classifier achieved a median bootstrapped AUC of about 0.95 with a 95% CI of 0.76-1.00 on the Belgian cohort. The results were interpreted as suggesting that the CMV-associated TCR signature is largely present in the CD4+ memory repertoire. Only CD4+CD45RO+ memory cells were sequenced, in contrast to the original study, which included naive and memory CD4+ and CD8+ populations. Of under 200 previously reported CMV-associated TCRbeta sequences, approximately 70 appeared in the CD4+ memory repertoires, each in one to five individuals.

This clone was detected only once. The clone's antigen remains unknown. Per-nucleotide qualities are absent, and no much larger clonotype sits a single base away. The Quick-DNA Microprep Kit was used to extract genomic DNA from the sorted cells. TCRbeta DNA was amplified with the immunoSEQ hsTCRbeta kit following the manufacturer's protocol. An Illumina MiSeq instrument was used to sequence the TCRbeta libraries. Per the source publication's procedure: Following removal of out-of-frame sequences, 2 million to 2.5 million distinct TCRbeta sequences were retained, with an average of about 70,000 per individual. Two values were used to score each individual: the count of some 150 previously reported CMV-associated TCRbeta sequences and the total count of productive distinct TCRbeta sequences. A beta-binomial model was reimplemented in Python, and scikit-learn random forests with default parameters were trained on data from the US cohort. Classifier performance on the Belgian cohort was summarized as median AUC with percentile confidence intervals calculated over 10,000 bootstrap iterations. Imported from immuneACCESS, the table was reduced by TCRdb to in-frame sequences with V and J called. These copies leave out some clones; in studies compared against another copy, an unresolved V gene accounts for under half, and the cause of the remainder is not known. V, J and clone size are those of that table, while D and trimming were read from the DNA. Present in this sample are some 54,000 clones, 80% to 90% of which were seen just once. The ten largest make up roughly 2% of the sample.

Single viable CD3+CD4+CD8-CD45RO+ cells were sorted as memory CD4+ T cells on a FACSAria II. CMV serostatus was determined with a Roche Elecsys assay detecting serum IgG against CMV pp150, pp28, p38 and p52. Once the samples were thawed, total CD4+ T cells were enriched through positive selection using CD4 magnetic microbeads. Samples originated from another study that specifically interrogated the CD4+ T cell memory repertoire. Peripheral blood mononuclear cells were isolated and cryopreserved according to standard operating procedures, and serum was kept at -80 degrees C. CD3-PerCP (BW264/56), CD4-APC (RPA-T4), CD45RO-PE (UCHT1) and CD8-Pacific Orange (3B5) antibodies were used for staining, and non-viable cells were excluded with Sytox blue. Unmatched junction bases come to 13, with V trimmed by 4 bases and J by 4 bases. Based on the germline V gene, the CDR1 and CDR2 sequences are ENHRY and SYGVKD. Spanning cysteine to phenylalanine, the CDR3 consists of 18 amino acids. Only the CDR3 region is kept as DNA, spanning 54 bases read in frame from base 1.

This chain is built from TRBV10-3 and TRBJ2-6; 7 bases in between match TRBD1. This TCR came from an adult in good health and CMV-seropositive. Sequenced input: memory CD4+ T cells from blood. The CDR3 region reads CAISGEGQGVFGANVLTF. The bases are TGTGCCATCAGTGGAGAAGGGCAGGGGGTCTTCGGGGCCAACGTCCTGACTTTC.